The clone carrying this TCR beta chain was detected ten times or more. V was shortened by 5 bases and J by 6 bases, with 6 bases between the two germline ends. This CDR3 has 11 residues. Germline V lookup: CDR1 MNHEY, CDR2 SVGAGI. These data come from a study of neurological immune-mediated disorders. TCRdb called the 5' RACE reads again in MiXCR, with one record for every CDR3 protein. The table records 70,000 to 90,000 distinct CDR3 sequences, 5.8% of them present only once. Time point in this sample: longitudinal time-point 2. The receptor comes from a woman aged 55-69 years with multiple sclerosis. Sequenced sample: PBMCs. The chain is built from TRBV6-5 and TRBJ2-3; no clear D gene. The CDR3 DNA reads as TGTGCCAGCAGTGTCATGGATACGCAGTATTTT. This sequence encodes CASSVMDTQYF.